These 19 T cell receptor beta chains originate from one sample sequenced in a study of blood T cells in healthy people across ages (dated by TCRdb to between 2014 and 2017). The library was obtained by 5' RACE. TCRdb names Illumina HiSeq 2500 as the instrument used. A second roughly 6 to 12 cycle PCR used a sample-barcoded 5' primer and a J-beta primer mix. TCRdb reanalyzed the raw reads on its own, using fastp at Q25 for trimming and MiXCR for clone calling, and kept in-frame beta chains. Rows with a matching CDR3 protein are joined into one entry that keeps the most common DNA and genes. A total of about 1.5 million distinct CDR3 sequences appear in this sample, 35% to 45% of them only once. Roughly 8.2% of the sample is held by the ten biggest clonotypes. Input material: blood. All receptors come from a woman younger than 35 in good health.

There are a few counts of this clonotype. The V call is TRBV27, the J call TRBJ2-1; maybe TRBD2 (6 bases). Trimming cost V 2 bases and J 5 bases, with 13 bases left between them. CDR3 length: 15 amino acids. CDR1 and CDR2 from the germline V gene are MNHEY and SMNVEV (reference sequence). CDR3 in amino acids: CASSLEASANNEQFF. CDR3 sequence (DNA): TGTGCCAGCAGTTTAGAGGCTAGCGCAAACAATGAGCAGTTCTTC.

This clonotype was detected only a few times. The CDR3: CASSPMGTYEQYF. The DNA of the CDR3 is TGTGCCAGCAGCCCAATGGGGACCTACGAGCAGTACTTC. The chain has TRBV13 and TRBJ2-7; no definite D call. The CDR3 extends over 13 amino acids. V lost 5 bases, J lost 2 bases, and 10 bases lay in between. The germline V gene encodes CDR1 PRHDT and CDR2 FYEKMQ (reference sequence).

This chain connects TRBV7-6 to TRBJ2-5; D is uncertain. The V gene lost 5 bases and the J gene lost 2 bases, with 15 bases spanning the gap. This CDR3 is built from 15 residues. Looked up from germline, CDR1 is SGHVS and CDR2 is FNYEAQ. CDR3 amino acids: CASSPPMGIQETQYF. The CDR3 DNA sequence: TGTGCCAGCAGCCCCCCCATGGGGATTCAAGAGACCCAGTACTTC.

The chain links TRBV6-6 to TRBJ1-4; TRBD1 aligns across 10 bases. With V trimmed by 7 bases and J by 5 bases, 13 bases remained unmatched. In germline, CDR1 is MNHNY, CDR2 SVGAGI (reference sequence). The CDR3 is 17 residues long. DNA of the CDR3: TGTGCCAGCATTGCCGACAGGGGGCGGATAGACAATGAAAAACTGTTTTTT. Protein: CASIADRGRIDNEKLFF.

V usage is TRBV6-6 and J usage is TRBJ1-1; D is ambiguous. Trimming cost V 3 bases and J 2 bases, with 7 bases left between them. The CDR3 loop spans 13 amino acids. Germline loops: CDR1 MNHNY, CDR2 SVGAGI (reference sequence). The CDR3 bases are TGTGCCAGCAGTTATGTGTCTAACACTGAAGCTTTCTTT. This encodes CASSYVSNTEAFF.

The rearrangement joins TRBV12-3 or TRBV12-4 to TRBJ2-5; 12 bases fit TRBD1. Losses at the gene ends were 2 bases for V and 5 bases for J; bases not matched to a gene: 3. This CDR3 is 15 amino acids long. The CDR3 coding sequence is TGTGCCAGCAGTTTACCGGGACAGGGGGCTGAGACCCAGTACTTC. Encoded protein: CASSLPGQGAETQYF.

Concerning this clonotype itself: The germline gene is not matched at one end of the junction; a read error may be the cause. V and J are TRBV6-1 and TRBJ2-1; no firm D call. Germline V gene sequence: CDR1 MNHNS, CDR2 SASEGT. The CDR3 contains 11 residues. The CDR3 reads CTSSEPMEQFF. In DNA form, the CDR3 reads TGTACCAGCAGTGAACCCATGGAGCAGTTCTTC.

The chain recombines TRBV15 with TRBJ2-1, with 9 positions matching TRBD1. V gave up 1 base and J gave up 7 bases; unmatched junction bases: 14. The germline gives CDR1 LNHNV, CDR2 YYDKDF (reference sequence). This CDR3 is built from 18 residues. Here the CDR3 DNA reads TGTGCCACCAGCAGAGTAGGGACGGGGACAGGGCTTTGGAATGAGCAGTTCTTC. This encodes CATSRVGTGTGLWNEQFF.

This clonotype was seen many times. This rearrangement joins TRBV4-1 to TRBJ2-5; TRBD2 matches at 8 bases. The CDR3 length is 14 residues. Germline V gene lookup returns CDR1 MGHRA and CDR2 YSYEKL. Trimming at V came to 5 bases and at J to 5 bases, leaving 7 bases not matched to a gene. CDR3 sequence reads: CASSASGGGETQYF. In nucleotides, the CDR3 is TGCGCCAGCAGCGCCAGCGGGGGCGGTGAGACCCAGTACTTC.

The sample holds a few counts of this clonotype. This rearrangement joins TRBV27 to TRBJ1-2; maybe TRBD1 (6 bases). From germline, CDR1 is MNHEY and CDR2 SMNVEV (reference sequence). The CDR3 loop spans 13 amino acids. Trimming removed 6 bases from V and 3 bases from J, with 11 bases in between. Here the CDR3 DNA reads TGTGCCAGCAGAATGGGGGCACACTATGGCTACACCTTC. Translated, it gives CASRMGAHYGYTF.

This clonotype was observed at least ten times. V and J are TRBV7-2 and TRBJ2-1, with 10 bases lining up with TRBD1. This CDR3 spans 18 amino acids. The germline gives CDR1 SGHTA, CDR2 FQGNSA. With 3 bases clipped from V and 6 bases from J, the junction kept 14 bases outside the gene matches. CDR3 sequence (DNA): TGTGCCAGCAGCTTGAACTCCCCCGGGACAGGGGCCTCCAATGAGCAGTTCTTC. Translating it yields CASSLNSPGTGASNEQFF.

This rearrangement joins TRBV6-5 to TRBJ2-3, with D possibly TRBD1 on 6 matching bases. CDR3 length: 13 amino acids. Per germline, CDR1 MNHEY and CDR2 SVGAGI. The V end lost 7 bases, the J end lost 3 bases, and 11 bases lay between the germline ends. The CDR3 is CASNTGSTDTQYF. In nucleotides, the CDR3 is TGTGCCAGCAATACAGGGTCGACAGATACGCAGTATTTT.

CDR3 region: CASSRLAGEEETQYF. The CDR3 bases are TGTGCCAGCAGTAGACTAGCGGGAGAGGAAGAGACCCAGTACTTC. The V call is TRBV27, the J call TRBJ2-5, with TRBD2 matching 12 bases. From germline, CDR1 is MNHEY and CDR2 SMNVEV (reference sequence). The V segment lost 5 bases and the J segment 3 bases; nucleotides outside the gene matches: 4. The CDR3 runs to 15 residues.

This chain uses TRBV7-9 with TRBJ1-5, with 10 positions matching TRBD1. The V segment lost 5 bases and the J segment 6 bases; nucleotides outside the gene matches: 7. The CDR3 runs 15 residues. From germline, CDR1 is SEHNR and CDR2 FQNEAQ (reference sequence). CDR3 amino acids: CASSPGGTGAQPQHF. CDR3 bases: TGTGCCAGCAGCCCCGGAGGGACAGGGGCTCAGCCCCAGCATTTT.

This clonotype has more than one count but fewer than ten. The chain joins TRBV2 to TRBJ1-4, with D possibly TRBD1 on 5 matching bases. Trimming shortened V by 6 bases and J by 8 bases, and 13 bases separated the two germline ends. There are 13 residues in the CDR3. Germline V gene sequence: CDR1 SNHLY, CDR2 FYNNEI. DNA for the CDR3: TGTGCCAGCAGCAGACAGATGGGAGAAAAACTGTTTTTT. It yields the protein CASSRQMGEKLFF.

Only a few counts were recorded for this clonotype. One end of the junction is discordant with germline, which a read error may explain. CDR3 sequence (DNA): TGTGCCAGCAGTGTATCCGCCACTTCACCCCTCCACTTT. Translating it yields CASSVSATSPLHF. The rearrangement links TRBV27 to TRBJ1-6; D ambiguous. The CDR3 runs 13 residues. Germline V gives CDR1 MNHEY, CDR2 SMNVEV (reference sequence).

This clonotype was recorded a few times. This chain connects TRBV7-9 to TRBJ1-2, with 8 bases aligning to TRBD1. Germline V gene sequence: CDR1 SEHNR, CDR2 FQNEAQ (reference sequence). This CDR3 is built from 17 residues. V was pared by 5 bases and J by 5 bases, with 16 bases of the junction left unmatched. Here the CDR3 DNA reads TGTGCCAGCAGCCACGGGACAGGAGGAGGGGATGGTTATGGCTACACCTTC. This translates into CASSHGTGGGDGYGYTF.

This clonotype was picked up a small number of times. The chain couples TRBV7-2 to TRBJ1-4, with 7 bases matching TRBD1. This CDR3 has 18 residues. Germline lookup yields CDR1 SGHTA and CDR2 FQGNSA. The ends lost 1 base at V and 2 bases at J; junction bases unmatched: 10. CDR3 bases: TGTGCCAGCAGCTTAGAGGGGGCAGACGGGGTGACTAATGAAAAACTGTTTTTT. It specifies CASSLEGADGVTNEKLFF.

V gene TRBV5-1 combines with J gene TRBJ2-3; D could derive from TRBD1 or TRBD2 (5 bases each). Germline V gene sequence: CDR1 SGHRS, CDR2 YFSETQ. The V and J ends lost 4 bases and 2 bases respectively, with 11 bases between them. CDR3 length: 14 residues. DNA of the CDR3: TGCGCCAGCAGCGACCGGGACGTCACAGATACGCAGTATTTT. Its protein is CASSDRDVTDTQYF.